The 9 T cell receptor beta chains listed next were all sequenced from one sample in a study of blood T cells in healthy people across ages. Then a second PCR, running roughly 7 to 11 cycles, was carried out with a sample-barcoded 5' primer and a J-beta primer mix. MiXCR, applied by TCRdb to the 5' RACE reads, yields one record per CDR3 protein. This table has some 800,000 distinct CDR3 sequences, 20% to 25% appearing once. The data also belong to a second study, concerning T cells of mothers and their children.

The specimen sequenced was blood. The receptor set was obtained from a boy aged 5 to 17 in good health.

This chain joins TRBV20-1 and TRBJ2-7; D unclear. This CDR3 spans 12 amino acids. Germline CDR1 is DFQATT and CDR2 is SNEGSKA (reference sequence). Trimming left V 6 bases short and J 0 bases short, with 9 bases between. CDR3 nucleotide sequence: TGCAGTGCCAACATCCGCTCCTACGAGCAGTACTTC. Protein product: CSANIRSYEQYF.

This clonotype has just a few counts. V is TRBV7-9 and J is TRBJ1-2, with 9 bases identical to TRBD1. The V and J ends lost 5 bases and 7 bases, in that order; junction bases with no gene match: 11. The germline V gene has CDR1 SEHNR and CDR2 FQNEAQ (reference sequence). The CDR3 has 15 residues. Here the CDR3 reads CASSPSGQGFSGYTF. CDR3 coding DNA: TGTGCCAGCAGCCCATCGGGACAGGGTTTCTCTGGCTACACCTTC.

This CDR3 is CSAIDRARSGNTIYF. In DNA, the CDR3 is TGCAGTGCCATCGATAGGGCCCGCTCTGGAAACACCATATATTTT. This chain uses TRBV20-1 with TRBJ1-3; no clear D. Germline V gene sequence: CDR1 DFQATT, CDR2 SNEGSKA (reference sequence). This CDR3 is 15 amino acids long. Trimming removed 6 bases from V and 0 bases from J, with 15 bases in between.

Only a few counts were recorded for this clonotype. This chain connects TRBV12-3 or TRBV12-4 to TRBJ1-3, with D unclear. Trimming removed 5 bases from V and 0 bases from J, with 8 bases in between. This CDR3 spans 14 amino acids. The CDR3: CASSLSISGNTIYF. The CDR3 nucleotides are TGTGCCAGCAGTCTCAGCATCTCTGGAAACACCATATATTTT.

This clonotype has a handful of counts. The chain links TRBV27 to TRBJ2-1; 8 nucleotides line up with TRBD1. Germline V gene sequence: CDR1 MNHEY, CDR2 SMNVEV (reference sequence). With 6 bases clipped from V and 6 bases from J, the junction kept 7 bases outside the gene matches. The CDR3 length is 14 residues. The CDR3 protein is CASRPTGEINEQFF. CDR3 nucleotide sequence: TGTGCCAGCAGACCGACAGGGGAAATCAATGAGCAGTTCTTC.

This clonotype was seen a few times. The chain uses TRBV28 and TRBJ1-1; 8 nucleotides align to TRBD1. The V segment lost 6 bases and the J segment 5 bases; nucleotides outside the gene matches: 11. The CDR3 extends over 15 amino acids. Germline V gives CDR1 MDHEN, CDR2 SYDVKM. The CDR3, as DNA: TGTGCCAGCAGCCGGACAGGGCCGGCCGGGACTGAAGCTTTCTTT. Its protein is CASSRTGPAGTEAFF.

The genes are TRBV7-9 and TRBJ2-5; 8 bases align to TRBD2. The DNA end is a closer match to TRBJ2-7, so the J assignment may be wrong. Germline V gene sequence: CDR1 SEHNR, CDR2 FQNEAQ (reference sequence). The CDR3 consists of 14 residues. Here the CDR3 reads CASSSGLGDYEQYF. The DNA of the CDR3 is TGTGCCAGCAGCTCGGGACTAGGGGATTACGAGCAGTACTTC.

This clonotype was detected ten times or more. The chain is built from TRBV9 and TRBJ2-1; D gene uncertain. V gave up 0 bases and J gave up 3 bases, with 7 bases separating them. The CDR3 totals 14 residues. CDR1 SGDLS and CDR2 YYNGEE come from the germline V gene. CDR3 region: CASSVGPIYNEQFF. The CDR3 DNA sequence: TGTGCCAGCAGCGTAGGTCCTATCTACAATGAGCAGTTCTTC.

The chain employs TRBV5-1 and TRBJ1-3; D gene uncertain. V was trimmed by 1 base and J by 2 bases, leaving 19 bases between them. In germline, CDR1 is SGHRS, CDR2 YFSETQ. The CDR3 sequence is 18 residues long. CDR3 in DNA: TGCGCCAGCAGCTTGTCCCCCGGGAGACCCCAGCCTGGAAACACCATATATTTT. Translating gives CASSLSPGRPQPGNTIYF.